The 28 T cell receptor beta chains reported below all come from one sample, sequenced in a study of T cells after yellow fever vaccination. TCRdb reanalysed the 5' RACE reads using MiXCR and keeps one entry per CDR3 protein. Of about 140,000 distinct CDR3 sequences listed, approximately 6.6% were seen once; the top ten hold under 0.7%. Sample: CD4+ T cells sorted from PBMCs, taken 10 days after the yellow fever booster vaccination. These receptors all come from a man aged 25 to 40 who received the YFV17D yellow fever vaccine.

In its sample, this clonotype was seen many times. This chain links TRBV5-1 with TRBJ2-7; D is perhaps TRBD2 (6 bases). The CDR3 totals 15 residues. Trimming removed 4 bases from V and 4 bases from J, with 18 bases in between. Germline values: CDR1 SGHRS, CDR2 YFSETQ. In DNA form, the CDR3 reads TGCGCCAGCAGCCTTGGGGGGATTGGATCTTACGAGCAGTACTTC. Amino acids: CASSLGGIGSYEQYF.

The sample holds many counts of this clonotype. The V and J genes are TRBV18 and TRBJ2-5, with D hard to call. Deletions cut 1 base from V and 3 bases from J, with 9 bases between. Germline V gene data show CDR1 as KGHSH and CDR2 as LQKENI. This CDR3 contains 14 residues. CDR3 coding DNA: TGTGCCAGCTCACCACGGGTCGGAGAAGAGACCCAGTACTTC. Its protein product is CASSPRVGEETQYF.

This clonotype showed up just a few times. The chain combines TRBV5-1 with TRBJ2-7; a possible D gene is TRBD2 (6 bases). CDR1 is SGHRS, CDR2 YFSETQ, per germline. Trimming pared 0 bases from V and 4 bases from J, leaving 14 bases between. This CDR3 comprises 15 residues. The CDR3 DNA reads TGCGCCAGCAGCTTGGGGACTATGTTTCCATACGAGCAGTACTTC. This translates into CASSLGTMFPYEQYF. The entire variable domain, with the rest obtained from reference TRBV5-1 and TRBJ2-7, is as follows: KAGVTQTPRYLIKTRGQQVTLSCSPISGHRSVSWYQQTPGQGLQFLFEYFSETQRNKGNFPGRFSGRQFSNSRSEMNVSTLELGDSALYLCASSLGTMFPYEQYFGPGTRLTVT.

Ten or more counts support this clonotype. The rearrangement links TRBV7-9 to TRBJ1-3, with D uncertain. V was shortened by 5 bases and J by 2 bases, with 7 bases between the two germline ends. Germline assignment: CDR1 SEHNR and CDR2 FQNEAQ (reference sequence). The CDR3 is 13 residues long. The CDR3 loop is CASSRPTGNTIYF. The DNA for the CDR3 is TGTGCCAGCAGCAGACCGACTGGAAACACCATATATTTT.

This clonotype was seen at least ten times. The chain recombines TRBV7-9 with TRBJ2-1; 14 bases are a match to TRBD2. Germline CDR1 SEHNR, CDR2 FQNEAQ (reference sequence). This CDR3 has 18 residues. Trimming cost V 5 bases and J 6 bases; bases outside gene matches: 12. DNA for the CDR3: TGTGCCAGCAGCGCGACTAGCGGGAGGGCCGTAACCCCCAATGAGCAGTTCTTC. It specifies CASSATSGRAVTPNEQFF.

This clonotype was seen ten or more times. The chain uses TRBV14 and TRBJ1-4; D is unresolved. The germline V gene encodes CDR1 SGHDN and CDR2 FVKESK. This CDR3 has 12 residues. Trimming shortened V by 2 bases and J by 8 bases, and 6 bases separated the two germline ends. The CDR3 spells CASSQMGEKLFF. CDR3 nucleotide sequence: TGTGCCAGCAGCCAAATGGGCGAAAAACTGTTTTTT. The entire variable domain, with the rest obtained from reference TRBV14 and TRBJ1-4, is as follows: EAGVTQFPSHSVIEKGQTVTLRCDPISGHDNLYWYRRVMGKEIKFLLHFVKESKQDESGMPNNRFLAERTGGTYSTLKVQPAELEDSGVYFCASSQMGEKLFFGSGTQLSVL.

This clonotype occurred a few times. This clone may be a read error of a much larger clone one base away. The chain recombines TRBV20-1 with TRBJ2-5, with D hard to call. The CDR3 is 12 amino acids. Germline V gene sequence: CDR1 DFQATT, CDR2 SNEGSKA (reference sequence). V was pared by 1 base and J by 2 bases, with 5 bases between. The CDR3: CSARGGQETQYF. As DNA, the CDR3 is TGCAGTGCTAGAGGCGGACAAGAGACCCAGTACTTC.

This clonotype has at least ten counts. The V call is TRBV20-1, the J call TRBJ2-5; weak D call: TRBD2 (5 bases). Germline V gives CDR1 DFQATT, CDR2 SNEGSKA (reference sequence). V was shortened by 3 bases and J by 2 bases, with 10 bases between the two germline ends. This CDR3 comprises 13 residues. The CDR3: CSASWELQETQYF. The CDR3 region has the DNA TGCAGTGCTAGTTGGGAGCTGCAAGAGACCCAGTACTTC.

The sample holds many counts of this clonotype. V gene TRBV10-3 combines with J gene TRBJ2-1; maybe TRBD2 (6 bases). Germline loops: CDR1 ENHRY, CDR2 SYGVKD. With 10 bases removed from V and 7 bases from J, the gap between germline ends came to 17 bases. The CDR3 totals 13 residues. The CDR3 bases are TGTGCCACCACCGCGGGAACCGAGAATGAGCAGTTCTTC. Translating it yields CATTAGTENEQFF.

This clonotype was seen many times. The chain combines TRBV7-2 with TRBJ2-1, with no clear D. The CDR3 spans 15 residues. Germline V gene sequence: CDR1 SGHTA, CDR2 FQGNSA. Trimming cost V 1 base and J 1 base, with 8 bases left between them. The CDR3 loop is CASSLGGISYNEQFF. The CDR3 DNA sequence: TGTGCCAGCAGCTTAGGTGGGATTTCCTACAATGAGCAGTTCTTC.

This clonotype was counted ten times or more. The CDR3, as DNA: TGTGCCAGCAGCACGGGACTAGCGGGAGCAACCGCCGAGCAGTACTTC. It specifies CASSTGLAGATAEQYF. The chain joins TRBV6-2 or TRBV6-3 to TRBJ2-7; 14 positions agree with TRBD2. There are 16 residues in the CDR3. Germline-derived CDR1 and CDR2 are MNHEY and SVGEGT. V trimming: 6 bases; J trimming: 6 bases; junction bases outside the gene matches: 10.

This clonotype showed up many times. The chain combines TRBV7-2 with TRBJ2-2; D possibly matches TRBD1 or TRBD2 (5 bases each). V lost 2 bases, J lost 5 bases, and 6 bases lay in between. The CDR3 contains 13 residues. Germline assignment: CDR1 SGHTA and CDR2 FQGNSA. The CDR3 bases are TGTGCCAGCAGCTTATGGGGGACCGGGGAGCTGTTTTTT. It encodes CASSLWGTGELFF.

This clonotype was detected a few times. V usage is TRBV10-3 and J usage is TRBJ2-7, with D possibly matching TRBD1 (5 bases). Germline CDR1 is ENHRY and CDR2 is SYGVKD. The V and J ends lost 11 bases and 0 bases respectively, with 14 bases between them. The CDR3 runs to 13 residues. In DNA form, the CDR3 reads TGTGCCGTGAAGCAGGACACCTCCTACGAGCAGTACTTC. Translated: CAVKQDTSYEQYF.

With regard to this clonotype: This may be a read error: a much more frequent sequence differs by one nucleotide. In nucleotides, the CDR3 is TGTGCCAGCAGGGTGCCAGGGGCCTACACCGGGGAGCTGTTTTTT. Protein product: CASRVPGAYTGELFF. The J gene is TRBJ2-2, the V gene TRBV6-2 or TRBV6-3, with a tentative D call TRBD1 (6 bases). The CDR3 runs 15 residues. V lost 6 bases and J 3 bases, leaving 14 bases between the germline ends. Per germline, CDR1 MNHEY and CDR2 SVGEGT.

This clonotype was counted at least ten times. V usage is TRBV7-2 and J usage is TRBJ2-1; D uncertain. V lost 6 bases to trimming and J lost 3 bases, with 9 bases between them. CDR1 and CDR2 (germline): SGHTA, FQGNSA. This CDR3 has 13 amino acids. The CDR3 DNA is TGTGCCAGCAGAACCAGCCTCTACAATGAGCAGTTCTTC. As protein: CASRTSLYNEQFF. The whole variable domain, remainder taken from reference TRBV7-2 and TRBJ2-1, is GAGVSQSPSNKVTEKGKDVELRCDPISGHTALYWYRQSLGQGLEFLIYFQGNSAPDKSGLPSDRFSAERTGGSVSTLTIQRTQQEDSAVYLCASRTSLYNEQFFGPGTRLTVL.

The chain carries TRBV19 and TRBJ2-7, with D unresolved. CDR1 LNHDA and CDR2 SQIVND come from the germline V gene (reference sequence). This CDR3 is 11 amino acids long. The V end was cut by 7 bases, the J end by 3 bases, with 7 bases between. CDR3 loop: CASTGHYEQYF. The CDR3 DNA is TGTGCCAGTACTGGCCACTACGAGCAGTACTTC.

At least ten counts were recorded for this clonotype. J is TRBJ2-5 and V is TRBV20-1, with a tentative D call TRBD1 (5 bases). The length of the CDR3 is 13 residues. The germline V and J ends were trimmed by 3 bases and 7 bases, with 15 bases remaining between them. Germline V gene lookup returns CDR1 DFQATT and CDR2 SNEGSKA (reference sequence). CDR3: CSASWQGDGTQYF. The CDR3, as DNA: TGCAGTGCTAGTTGGCAGGGCGACGGGACCCAGTACTTC.

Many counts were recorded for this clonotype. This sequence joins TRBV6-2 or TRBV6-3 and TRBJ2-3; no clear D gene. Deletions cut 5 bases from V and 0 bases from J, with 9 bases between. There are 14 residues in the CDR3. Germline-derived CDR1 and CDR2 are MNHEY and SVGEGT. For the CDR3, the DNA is TGTGCCAGCAGTCGACCCCTTAGCACAGATACGCAGTATTTT. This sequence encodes CASSRPLSTDTQYF.

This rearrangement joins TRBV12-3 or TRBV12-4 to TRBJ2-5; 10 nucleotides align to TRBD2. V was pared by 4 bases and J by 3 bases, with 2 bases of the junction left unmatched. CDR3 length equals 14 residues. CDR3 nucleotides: TGTGCCAGCAGTTACACTAGCGGGGAAGAGACCCAGTACTTC. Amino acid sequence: CASSYTSGEETQYF.

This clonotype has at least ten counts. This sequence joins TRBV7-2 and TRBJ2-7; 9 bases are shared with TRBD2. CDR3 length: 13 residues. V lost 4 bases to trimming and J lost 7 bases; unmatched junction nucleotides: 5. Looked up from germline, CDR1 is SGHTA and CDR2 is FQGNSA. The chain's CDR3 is CASSWGLAGEQYF. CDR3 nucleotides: TGTGCCAGCAGCTGGGGACTAGCTGGGGAGCAGTACTTC.

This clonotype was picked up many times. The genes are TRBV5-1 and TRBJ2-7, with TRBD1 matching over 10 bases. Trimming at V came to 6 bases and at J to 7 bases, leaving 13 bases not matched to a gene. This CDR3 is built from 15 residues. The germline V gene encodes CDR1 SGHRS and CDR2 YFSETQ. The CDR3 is CASTRDRGPSGEQYF. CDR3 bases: TGCGCCAGCACCCGGGACAGGGGACCTTCCGGGGAGCAGTACTTC.

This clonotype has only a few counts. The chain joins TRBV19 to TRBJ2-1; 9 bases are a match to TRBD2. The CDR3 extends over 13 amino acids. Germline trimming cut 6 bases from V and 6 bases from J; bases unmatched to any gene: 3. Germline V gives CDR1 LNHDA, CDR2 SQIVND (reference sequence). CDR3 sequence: CASRGLAPNEQFF. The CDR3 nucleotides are TGTGCCAGTAGAGGACTAGCGCCCAATGAGCAGTTCTTC.

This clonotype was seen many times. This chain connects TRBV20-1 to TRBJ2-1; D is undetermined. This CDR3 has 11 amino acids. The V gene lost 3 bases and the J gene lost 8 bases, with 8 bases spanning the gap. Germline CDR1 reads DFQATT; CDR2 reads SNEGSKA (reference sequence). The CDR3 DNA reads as TGCAGTGCTAGTACTGGCTATGAGCAGTTCTTC. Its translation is CSASTGYEQFF.

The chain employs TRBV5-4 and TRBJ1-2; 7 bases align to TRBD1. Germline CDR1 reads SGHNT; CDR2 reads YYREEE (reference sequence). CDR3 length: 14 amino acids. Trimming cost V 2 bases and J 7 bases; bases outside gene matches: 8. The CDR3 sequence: CASSFGKGAFGYTF. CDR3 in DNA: TGTGCCAGCAGCTTTGGAAAGGGGGCGTTTGGCTACACCTTC.

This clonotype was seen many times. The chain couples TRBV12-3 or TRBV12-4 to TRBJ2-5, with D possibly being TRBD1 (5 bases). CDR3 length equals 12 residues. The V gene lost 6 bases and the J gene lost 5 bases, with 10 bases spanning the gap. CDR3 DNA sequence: TGTGCCAGCAGCAGGGCTCGGGAGACCCAGTACTTC. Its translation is CASSRARETQYF.

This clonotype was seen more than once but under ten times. The CDR3 nucleotides are TGTGCCAGCAGCCCAGTAATTTTTGAGCAGTTCTTC. Encoded protein: CASSPVIFEQFF. The chain is built from TRBV7-9 and TRBJ2-1; no reliable D call. Germline CDR1 reads SEHNR; CDR2 reads FQNEAQ (reference sequence). This CDR3 has 12 amino acids. The V and J ends lost 5 bases and 9 bases respectively, with 11 bases between them. Looking up the rest from reference TRBV7-9 and TRBJ2-1 gives the full variable domain: DTGVSQNPRHKITKRGQNVTFRCDPISEHNRLYWYRQTLGQGPEFLTYFQNEAQLEKSRLLSDRFSAERPKGSFSTLEIQRTEQGDSAMYLCASSPVIFEQFFGPGTRLTVL.

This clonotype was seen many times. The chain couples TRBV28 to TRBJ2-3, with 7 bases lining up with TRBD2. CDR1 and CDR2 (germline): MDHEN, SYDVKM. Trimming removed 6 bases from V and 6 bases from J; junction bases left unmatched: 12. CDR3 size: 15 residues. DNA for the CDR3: TGTGCCAGCAGGCGAGCGGGGTCTCTTTTCGATACGCAGTATTTT. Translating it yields CASRRAGSLFDTQYF.

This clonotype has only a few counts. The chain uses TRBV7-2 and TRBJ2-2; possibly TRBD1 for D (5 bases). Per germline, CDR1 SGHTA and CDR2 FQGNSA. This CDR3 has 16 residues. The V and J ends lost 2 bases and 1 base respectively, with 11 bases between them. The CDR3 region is CASSLRGRENTGELFF. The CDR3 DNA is TGTGCCAGCAGCTTAAGGGGCAGAGAGAACACCGGGGAGCTGTTTTTT.